This T cell receptor (beta chain) is drawn from a study of blood T cell repertoires in COVID-19. Study-wide background: Samples of COVID-19 (acute and convalescent) were obtained from the United States, Italy and Spain. PBMCs, B-cell-depleted T cells, or T cells were the source of the cDNA or gDNA that made up the material.

The junction had 5 bases not matched to a gene; V was cut back by 3 bases and J by 4 bases. The V gene's germline CDR1 is SEHNR and CDR2 FQNEAQ (reference sequence). The CDR3 is made up of 14 amino acids. In the authors' workflow: Scientists estimated how many nucleated cells there were by amplifying reference gene primers. Sequenced by immunoSEQ multiplex PCR; TCRdb stores in-frame clones only, minus some. The DNA gave D and trimming, while V, J and clone size come from that table. The data show 110,000 or so clones, over 75% seen once. The receptor was derived from a man between 65 and 79 years old with active or convalescent COVID-19. The sequencing sample was made of peripheral blood. V gene TRBV7-9 combines with J gene TRBJ1-1, with 7 bases lining up with TRBD1. The CDR3 sequence: CASSFTGDGTEAFF. The CDR3 DNA reads TGTGCCAGCAGCTTTACAGGGGATGGCACTGAAGCTTTCTTT.